Each of the 26 T cell receptor beta chains below was sequenced from the same sample in a study of T cell repertoires in cytomegalovirus infection. Each CDR3 protein gets one entry after TCRdb re-called the reads with MiXCR. Altogether approximately 730,000 distinct CDR3 sequences are present, 25% to 35% being singletons, with the ten largest covering about 12%. Antigens of these TCRs are unknown. The sample in question was cultured CD8+ T cells from PBMCs, obtained from culture after CMV antigen stimulation. These receptors were obtained from a human donor in good health (CMV status not recorded). Some clones in this sample may be carry-over from other donors' samples.

Comment on this clonotype: Its ends do not fully match the called genes, so a read error is possible. The gene calls are TRBV5-3 and TRBJ2-7, with D possibly TRBD2 on 7 matching bases. TRBV5-3 is placed among ORFs of uncertain function. This CDR3 is 15 amino acids long. The CDR3 DNA is TGTGCCAGCAGCTCAATGGGCGGGGGCCCGTGGGAGCAGTACTTC. Protein: CASSSMGGGPWEQYF.

This clonotype was observed a handful of times. The chain has TRBV12-3 or TRBV12-4 and TRBJ1-2; D perhaps matches TRBD1 (6 bases). The CDR3 covers 14 residues. V lost 9 bases and J 8 bases, leaving 22 bases between the germline ends. CDR3 sequence: CASLGGAGAGGYTF. DNA of the CDR3: TGTGCCAGTCTTGGTGGGGCGGGGGCAGGAGGCTACACCTTC.

The chain employs TRBV24-1 and TRBJ1-2; D gene unclear. V was shortened by 4 bases and J by 7 bases, with 15 bases between the two germline ends. This CDR3 is built from 14 residues. Germline V gene sequence: CDR1 KGHDR, CDR2 SFDVKD. This chain's CDR3 is CATSDLKSSVGYTF. In nucleotides, the CDR3 is TGTGCCACCAGTGACCTGAAATCTTCGGTTGGCTACACCTTC.

This clonotype was detected a few times. This rearrangement joins TRBV4-3 to TRBJ2-3, with 8 nucleotides matching TRBD2. With 4 bases clipped from V and 2 bases from J, the junction kept 8 bases outside the gene matches. There are 16 residues in the CDR3. Per germline, CDR1 LGHNA and CDR2 YSLEER. The CDR3 here is CASSRERGPPTDTQYF. The CDR3 DNA follows: TGCGCCAGCAGCCGAGAGCGGGGGCCTCCCACAGATACGCAGTATTTT.

This clonotype appeared a few times. The chain combines TRBV7-9 with TRBJ1-1; 9 bases line up with TRBD1. CDR3 length: 15 amino acids. The germline gives CDR1 SEHNR, CDR2 FQNEAQ (reference sequence). The J segment lost 4 bases and the V segment lost 5 bases, leaving 8 bases of the junction unmatched. DNA of the CDR3: TGTGCCAGCAGCCCCCGGGACAGGGCTAGCACTGAAGCTTTCTTT. This codes for CASSPRDRASTEAFF.

This clonotype was detected many times. The gene calls are TRBV12-3 or TRBV12-4 and TRBJ1-5; 10 bases agree with TRBD1. After removal of 5 bases from V and 0 bases from J, the junction contained 4 bases not matched to a gene. The CDR3 is 16 residues long. CDR3 DNA sequence: TGTGCCAGCAGTCCTGGGACAGGGGATAGCAATCAGCCCCAGCATTTT. It is translated as CASSPGTGDSNQPQHF.

In its sample, this clonotype was seen a few times. The chain combines TRBV12-3 or TRBV12-4 with TRBJ2-5; D may correspond to TRBD1 or TRBD2 (5 bases each). This CDR3 is 14 amino acids long. V shed 6 bases and J shed 0 bases, with 11 bases lying between them. CDR3 loop: CASSQGVYQETQYF. DNA of the CDR3: TGTGCCAGCAGCCAGGGAGTGTACCAAGAGACCCAGTACTTC.

The chain joins TRBV5-6 to TRBJ2-7, with no clear D. V lost 2 bases and J 1 base, leaving 10 bases between the germline ends. This CDR3 region has 14 residues. CDR1 is SGHDT, CDR2 YYEEEE, per germline. CDR3 sequence: CASSFGSSSYEQYV. The DNA for the CDR3 is TGTGCCAGCAGCTTCGGTAGTAGTTCCTACGAGCAGTACGTC.

This clonotype occurred many times. The CDR3 sequence: CASSPDRGGIEAFF. Written as DNA, the CDR3 is TGTGCCAGCAGCCCGGACAGGGGCGGCATTGAAGCTTTCTTT. The V and J genes are TRBV5-6 and TRBJ1-1; 9 nucleotides line up with TRBD1. The junction had 8 bases not matched to a gene; V was cut back by 4 bases and J by 7 bases. This CDR3 is built from 14 residues. Germline V gene data show CDR1 as SGHDT and CDR2 as YYEEEE. The full variable domain, in which reference TRBV5-6 and TRBJ1-1 provide the parts outside the CDR3, is DAGVTQSPTHLIKTRGQQVTLRCSPKSGHDTVSWYQQALGQGPQFIFQYYEEEERQRGNFPDRFSGHQFPNYSSELNVNALLLGDSALYLCASSPDRGGIEAFFGQGTRLTVV.

The rearrangement uses TRBV5-1 and TRBJ1-2; perhaps TRBD1 as D (5 bases). Germline-derived CDR1 and CDR2 are SGHRS and YFSETQ. V lost 4 bases and J 5 bases, leaving 27 bases between the germline ends. CDR3 length: 18 residues. CDR3 DNA: TGCGCCAGCAGCCCGGGACGTCAGGGTTCGGCCTTGGGGTATGGCTACACCTTC. Residues: CASSPGRQGSALGYGYTF. Supplemented by reference TRBV5-1 and TRBJ1-2, the full variable domain reads KAGVTQTPRYLIKTRGQQVTLSCSPISGHRSVSWYQQTPGQGLQFLFEYFSETQRNKGNFPGRFSGRQFSNSRSEMNVSTLELGDSALYLCASSPGRQGSALGYGYTFGSGTRLTVV.

As DNA, the CDR3 is TGTGCCAGCAGTTATGAACCGAGGAGCCAAGGATACAATGAGCAGTTCTTC. It specifies CASSYEPRSQGYNEQFF. This chain uses TRBV6-6 with TRBJ2-1, with D unclear. V was trimmed by 3 bases and J by 4 bases, leaving 19 bases between them. Per the germline V gene, CDR1 is MNHNY and CDR2 is SVGAGI (reference sequence). The CDR3 covers 17 residues.

This clonotype came up a few times. This chain joins TRBV27 and TRBJ1-1; 9 bases line up with TRBD1. Per the germline V gene, CDR1 is MNHEY and CDR2 is SMNVEV (reference sequence). The CDR3 has 12 amino acids. Trimming took 9 bases from V and 6 from J; bases not matched to a gene: 5. Here the CDR3 DNA reads TGTGCCAGTAAACAGGGGGCTGCTGAAGCTTTCTTT. Translating gives CASKQGAAEAFF.

The chain joins TRBV27 to TRBJ2-1; 13 bases match TRBD2. The CDR3 extends over 16 amino acids. V shed 2 bases, J shed 12 bases, and the junction held 10 bases outside the gene matches. Germline CDR1 is MNHEY and CDR2 is SMNVEV (reference sequence). The CDR3 nucleotides are TGTGCCAGCAGTTTACCCGGACTAGCGGGGGCAAGGGTGCAGTTCTTC. Residues: CASSLPGLAGARVQFF.

The V gene is TRBV27, the J gene TRBJ1-6; TRBD1 might be the D (6 bases). Germline V gene sequence: CDR1 MNHEY, CDR2 SMNVEV (reference sequence). The CDR3 runs 16 residues. The V and J ends lost 6 bases and 0 bases respectively, with 12 bases between them. The CDR3, as DNA: TGTGCCAGCAGCCTACAGGGAAGCTCCTATAATTCACCCCTCCACTTT. It encodes CASSLQGSSYNSPLHF.

The table lists this clonotype with a few counts. V usage is TRBV20-1 and J usage is TRBJ1-1; TRBD1 is a possible D gene (5 bases). The CDR3 extends over 14 amino acids. Trimming took off 4 bases at V and 1 base at J, with 13 bases between the two ends. Germline CDR1 and CDR2: DFQATT and SNEGSKA (reference sequence). CDR3 coding DNA: TGCAGTGCTAAGGCGGCAGGGAGGAACACTGAAGCTTTCTTT. Translated, it gives CSAKAAGRNTEAFF.

This clonotype was detected ten times or more. This chain connects TRBV7-9 to TRBJ1-5, with 7 bases fitting TRBD1. Germline V gene lookup returns CDR1 SEHNR and CDR2 FQNEAQ (reference sequence). The J segment lost 4 bases and the V segment lost 5 bases, leaving 14 bases of the junction unmatched. The CDR3 has 17 residues. The CDR3 DNA sequence: TGTGCCAGCAGCCGAGTCCTGGACAGGCCGGAAAATCAGCCCCAGCATTTT. This encodes CASSRVLDRPENQPQHF.

The chain links TRBV15 to TRBJ2-2, with 7 positions matching TRBD1. Germline V gene lookup returns CDR1 LNHNV and CDR2 YYDKDF (reference sequence). V shed 3 bases, J shed 4 bases, and the junction held 5 bases outside the gene matches. The CDR3 is made up of 15 amino acids. CDR3 sequence: CATSSTKGATGELFF. The CDR3 DNA reads TGTGCCACCAGCAGTACAAAGGGGGCCACCGGGGAGCTGTTTTTT.

This chain links TRBV7-9 with TRBJ2-7; 8 bases agree with TRBD1. This CDR3 is 15 amino acids long. Germline values: CDR1 SEHNR, CDR2 FQNEAQ (reference sequence). V lost 4 bases and J lost 0; bases outside the gene matches: 5. The CDR3 region is CASSYGTGNSYEQYV. CDR3 nucleotides: TGTGCCAGCAGCTACGGGACAGGTAACTCCTACGAGCAGTACGTC.

This clonotype was picked up a small number of times. The chain employs TRBV7-6 and TRBJ2-1; D might be TRBD1 (7 bases). Looked up from germline, CDR1 is SGHVS and CDR2 is FNYEAQ. There are 16 residues in the CDR3. V lost 5 bases, J lost 7 bases, and 21 bases lay in between. CDR3 DNA sequence: TGTGCCAGCAGCCAAAGGGGGGCGGGACAGAGGAATGAGCAGTTCTTC. Translating gives CASSQRGAGQRNEQFF.

The genes are TRBV5-4 and TRBJ1-1; TRBD1 matches at 11 bases. The length of the CDR3 is 16 residues. CDR1 SGHNT and CDR2 YYREEE come from the germline V gene (reference sequence). V shed 4 bases and J 5 bases; nucleotides not matched to a gene: 10. This CDR3 is CASSTGQGALGTEAFF. CDR3 in DNA: TGTGCCAGCAGCACCGGACAGGGGGCTCTTGGGACTGAAGCTTTCTTT.

The chain joins TRBV27 to TRBJ2-7; the D gene is possibly TRBD1 (6 bases). The CDR3 runs to 13 residues. In germline, CDR1 is MNHEY, CDR2 SMNVEV (reference sequence). Trimming stripped 2 bases from V and 7 bases from J, with 12 bases between. The CDR3 is CASSLHRAGEQYF. The DNA of the CDR3 is TGTGCCAGCAGTTTACACAGGGCAGGTGAGCAGTACTTC.

The rearrangement uses TRBV7-6 and TRBJ2-4, with D hard to call. Trimming took off 3 bases at V and 1 base at J, with 16 bases between the two ends. This CDR3 region has 17 residues. Germline CDR1 SGHVS, CDR2 FNYEAQ. The CDR3 here is CASSFPESSLAKNIQYF. CDR3 coding DNA: TGTGCCAGCAGCTTTCCAGAGTCTAGTTTGGCCAAAAACATTCAGTACTTC.

The table lists this clonotype with many counts. The genes are TRBV27 and TRBJ2-4; TRBD1 is a possible D gene (6 bases). V lost 10 bases to trimming and J lost 0 bases, with 10 bases between them. The CDR3 covers 13 residues. Germline V lookup: CDR1 MNHEY, CDR2 SMNVEV (reference sequence). DNA of the CDR3: TGTGCCACCTTGGACAGAGCCAAAAACATTCAGTACTTC. It codes for CATLDRAKNIQYF.

This clonotype turned up a few times. The rearrangement links TRBV5-5 to TRBJ2-7; TRBD2 matches at 12 bases. After removal of 3 bases from V and 6 bases from J, the junction contained 16 bases not matched to a gene. The CDR3 loop spans 18 amino acids. Germline V gives CDR1 SGHKS, CDR2 YYEKEE (reference sequence). The CDR3 reads CASSSALAGGPDRLEQYF. CDR3 nucleotides: TGTGCCAGCAGCTCGGCACTAGCGGGGGGCCCAGACCGCCTCGAGCAGTACTTC.

This clonotype was picked up a small number of times. This sequence joins TRBV15 and TRBJ1-2, with a possible D match to TRBD1 (6 bases). The V gene's germline CDR1 is LNHNV and CDR2 YYDKDF (reference sequence). Trimming stripped 0 bases from V and 6 bases from J, with 17 bases between. The CDR3 is made up of 16 amino acids. CDR3 sequence: CATSRDRAAGAHGYTF. The CDR3 DNA follows: TGTGCCACCAGCAGAGATAGGGCCGCGGGGGCGCATGGCTACACCTTC. The variable domain in full, completed from reference TRBV15 and TRBJ1-2, reads DAMVIQNPRYQVTQFGKPVTLSCSQTLNHNVMYWYQQKSSQAPKLLFHYYDKDFNNEADTPDNFQSRRPNTSFCFLDIRSPGLGDTAMYLCATSRDRAAGAHGYTFGSGTRLTVV.

This clonotype was counted ten times or more. The chain recombines TRBV7-3 with TRBJ1-3; D gene ambiguous. Per the germline V gene, CDR1 is SGHTA and CDR2 is FQGTGA. The CDR3 consists of 17 residues. V lost 5 bases to trimming and J lost 2 bases, with 19 bases between them. Here the CDR3 reads CASSPFYEGATGNTIYF. In nucleotides, the CDR3 is TGTGCCAGCAGCCCATTCTATGAGGGCGCCACTGGAAACACCATATATTTT.